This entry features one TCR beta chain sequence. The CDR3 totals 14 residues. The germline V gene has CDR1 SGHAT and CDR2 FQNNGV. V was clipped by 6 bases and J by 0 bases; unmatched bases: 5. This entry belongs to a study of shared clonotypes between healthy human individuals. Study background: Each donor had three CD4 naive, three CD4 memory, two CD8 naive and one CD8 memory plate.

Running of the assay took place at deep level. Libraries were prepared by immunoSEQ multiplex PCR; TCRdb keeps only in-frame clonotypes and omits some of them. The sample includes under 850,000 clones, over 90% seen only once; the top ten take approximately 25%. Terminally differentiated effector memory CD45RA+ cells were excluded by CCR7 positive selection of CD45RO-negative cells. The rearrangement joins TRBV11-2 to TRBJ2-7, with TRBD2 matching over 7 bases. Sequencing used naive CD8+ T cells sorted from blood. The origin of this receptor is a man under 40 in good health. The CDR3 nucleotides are TGTGCCAGCAGGGGGGGGATGCTCTCCTACGAGCAGTACTTC. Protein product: CASRGGMLSYEQYF.